Ten or more counts support the clone carrying this TCR beta chain. This entry belongs to a study of blood T cells in healthy people across ages. Study-wide context: Template switching picked up about one barcoded beta molecule for each two T cells.

This CDR3 is 14 amino acids long. Germline V gene lookup returns CDR1 SGHRS and CDR2 YFSETQ. V lost 0 bases, J lost 5 bases, and 10 bases lay in between. A second PCR, run for about 7 to 11 cycles, used a sample-barcoded 5' primer plus a J-beta primer mix. Using its own MiXCR run on the 5' RACE reads, TCRdb lists one record per CDR3 protein. This sample yields about 670,000 distinct CDR3 sequences, of which over 40% are seen a single time; approximately 15% belongs to the top ten. The receptor was isolated from a woman of 80 years or more in good health. The gene calls are TRBV5-1 and TRBJ2-3; D call uncertain. Sequenced input: blood. The CDR3 loop is CASSLGDPRDTQYF. CDR3 nucleotide sequence: TGCGCCAGCAGCTTGGGCGATCCTCGAGATACGCAGTATTTT.